The sequence of this TCR beta chain was determined in a study of blood T cells in healthy people across ages (dated by TCRdb to between 2015 and 2017). Looking at the study overall: In model experiments, roughly one uniquely barcoded TCR beta cDNA molecule per two T cells was captured by template switching. The study measured age-related changes in TCR beta repertoire diversity using deep sequencing normalized with unique cDNA molecular identifiers. For two donors (one aged 18 to 30 and one aged 80 or older), the study analyzed two additional independent replicas of 1 million unique cDNA reads from the same blood draw. To avoid experimental bias, donors of different ages were spread randomly across the sequencing lanes. Donors were grouped into four age groups: young (average roughly 15 years), middle-aged (about 38), aged (around 60) and long-lived (just over 80).

Donors were a few dozen systemically healthy Caucasian individuals from Russia aged roughly 6 to 95 years. Ten milliliters of peripheral blood were drawn from each donor into EDTA-treated Vacutainer tubes. Ficoll-Paque density-gradient centrifugation was used to isolate PBMCs, with at least 7 million per sample. Trizol reagent was used to extract total RNA from the PBMCs, yielding at least 6 micrograms per sample. For every donor, flow cytometry on a PBMC aliquot measured the percentage of naive CD45RAhigh/CD27high T cells. In this sample, this clonotype turned up many times. Its antigen is not yet known. No per-base quality is available; no much larger clone lies one base away. Receptor libraries were prepared by 5' RACE. Sequencer: Illumina HiSeq 2500. A second PCR of about 6 to 11 cycles was performed with a sample-barcoded 5' primer and a J-beta primer mix. A unique molecular identifier was introduced onto each TCR beta cDNA molecule by a template-switch 5' adaptor carrying 12 random nucleotides. Each sample yielded at least 3 million CDR3-containing paired-end reads. The Mint cDNA synthesis kit, primed by a TRBC-specific oligonucleotide, was used to synthesize first-strand cDNA from all RNA. After uracil-DNA glycosylase treatment, a first 18-cycle PCR used universal primers M1SS and BC2_uni_R on all cDNA. The study's processing was this. For normalization, 1 million high-quality reads were randomly selected from each sample, with every read carrying a distinct molecular identifier. Instead of being binned into consensus sequences, reads that shared molecular identifiers were thrown out. CDR3 identification, clonotype clustering and error correction used MiTCR with a Q25 quality threshold and the strictest error-elimination algorithm. Lower-bound total TCR beta diversity was estimated with a nonparametric unseen species model using Euler transformation. In-frame beta chains were kept once TCRdb had trimmed the public reads at Q25 with fastp and called clones with MiXCR. A single entry per CDR3 protein holds the most common genes and DNA from its merged rows. The V and J calls shown here were made by TCRdb, not taken from the authors' results. The table for this sample lists about 1.5 million distinct CDR3 sequences; approximately 42% of them were counted only once. The ten largest make up around 4% of the sample.

Ends trimmed: V by 4 bases, J by 4 bases; bases unmatched to a gene: 4. Taken from cysteine to phenylalanine, the CDR3 has 14 residues. CDR3 DNA is the only sequence kept; it has 42 bases, read in frame from the first base. Per the germline V gene, SGDLS is the CDR1 and YYNGEE is the CDR2. The study at large found these results: Bulk unsorted PBMC profiling prevented conclusive comparison of naive and antigen-experienced compartments. Because the CMV infection status of the donors was unknown, age-related changes in expanded clonotypes may potentially have been confounded. Compared with the aged group, the long-lived group had more naive CD4+ T cells, fewer expanded clones and increased TCR diversity, a pattern suggesting age selection. Observed TCR beta diversity per million T cells fell roughly linearly with age, and a significant reduction was already apparent by age roughly 40. Total diversity estimates from one million sequenced T cells were considered lower bounds and underestimates. A strong correlation was found between observed TCR beta diversity and the percentage of naive T cells measured by flow cytometry.

The clonotype comes from a woman aged 18-30 years in good health. Material for sequencing was blood. The chain is made from TRBV9 and TRBJ2-3, with 9 middle bases fitting TRBD2. CDR3 protein: CASSQRGDADTQYF. The nucleotide sequence is given as TGTGCCAGCAGCCAGCGGGGGGACGCAGATACGCAGTATTTT.